This TCR beta chain was captured in a study of T cells in localized non-small cell lung cancer (dated by TCRdb to 2018 to 2020). For the wider study: Comparing tumors with uninvolved tumor-adjacent lungs, the study looked at the T cell repertoires of roughly 250 patients with early-stage NSCLC. The cohort consisted of 236 treatment-naive NSCLC patients whose localized lung tumors had been resected. A mean age of around 69 years was recorded for the NSCLC patients, of whom more than 120 were male and around 100 were female.

At diagnosis, tumor, uninvolved tumor-adjacent lung and peripheral blood were collected and then preserved as a mix of FFPE and fresh-frozen material. Blood samples were analyzed as peripheral blood mononuclear cells for TCR repertoire profiling. Looking up the germline V gene yields CDR1 MNHNS and CDR2 SASEGT. The V end loses 5 bases and the J end loses 8 bases, and a stretch of 7 bases separates them. The CDR3 starts with the cysteine, ends with the phenylalanine, and has 11 residues. Here the CDR3 DNA is all that survives: 33 bases in frame from base 1. TCR beta CDR3 regions were sequenced from DNA using the immunoSEQ Assay. Processing in the source paper ran as follows. T cell density was computed as TCR beta template counts normalized to usable DNA estimated by amplifying housekeeping genes. Using the preseqR package, richness was estimated by extrapolating to 120,000 templates for tissue samples and 400,000 templates for PBMC samples. Clonality was defined as one minus Pielou's evenness. To identify tissue-enriched TCRs, differential abundance testing was run on productive amino-acid clonotypes with a minimum total count of 5 and an alpha of 0.1. Repertoire overlap between compartments was quantified with the Jaccard Index and Morisita Overlap Index. TCR beta CDR3s were clustered by GLIPH together with public tetramer-defined viral CDR3s, and at least three viral sequences plus V-gene enrichment were required for viral motifs. TCRdb's version of the immuneACCESS table is confined to in-frame rearrangements and falls short of the full clone set. An unresolved V gene accounts for under half of the shortfall where checked; the remainder is of unknown origin. The D gene and trimming were derived from the DNA, and the V and J assignments and clone size from that table. In this sample the table shows 25,000 to 35,000 clones, approximately 92% of which occur a single time. The top ten clones comprise around 4.2% of the sample.

A note on this clone: Its antigen target is currently unknown. Base-call qualities are not available, and no considerably larger clone is one nucleotide away.

Overall results and qualifications from the work: Because of the exploratory design, TCR variables were selected using unadjusted p-values without false-discovery rate correction. Because multi-region sequencing of the tumors was not done, intratumor heterogeneity could not be ruled out. Uninvolved tumor-adjacent lung showed the highest T cell clonality, higher than tumor, which suggests more focused antigenic responses in the uninvolved tumor-adjacent lung. A median of about 55 of the top 100 tumor clones were detected in paired uninvolved adjacent lung, and around 27 of these tumor clones were also found among the top 100 clones of the paired uninvolved adjacent lung. Higher T cell density in blood was associated with longer overall survival, whereas higher clonality in adjacent lung was associated with shorter survival.

The sequencing here drew on peripheral blood mononuclear cells, taken before any cancer treatment. The chain is made from TRBV6-1 and TRBJ1-3, with no reliable assignment of the D segment. The clonotype comes from a woman aged 35-75 years with stage III lung adenocarcinoma. The CDR3 reads as follows: CASSLFDTIYF. The nucleotides are TGTGCCAGCAGTCTCTTTGACACCATATATTTT.